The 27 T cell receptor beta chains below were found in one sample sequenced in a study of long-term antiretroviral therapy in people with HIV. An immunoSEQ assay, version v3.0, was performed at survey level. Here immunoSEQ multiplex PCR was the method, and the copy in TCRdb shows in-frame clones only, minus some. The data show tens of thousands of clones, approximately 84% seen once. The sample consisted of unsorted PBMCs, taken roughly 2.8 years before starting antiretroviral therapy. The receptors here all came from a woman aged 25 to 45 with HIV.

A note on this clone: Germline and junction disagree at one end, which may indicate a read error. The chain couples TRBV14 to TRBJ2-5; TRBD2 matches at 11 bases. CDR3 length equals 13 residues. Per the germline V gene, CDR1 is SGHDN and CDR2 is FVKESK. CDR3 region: CASSQVVAGGPHF. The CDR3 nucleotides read TGTGCCAGCAGCCAAGTTGTAGCGGGGGGGCCGCACTTC.

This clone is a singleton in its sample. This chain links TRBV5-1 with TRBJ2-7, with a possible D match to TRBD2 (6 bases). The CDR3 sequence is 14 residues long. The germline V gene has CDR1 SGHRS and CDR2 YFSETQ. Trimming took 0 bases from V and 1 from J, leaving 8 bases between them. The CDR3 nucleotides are TGCGCCAGCAGCTTGGATCGGGGGTCCTACGAGCAGTACTTC. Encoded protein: CASSLDRGSYEQYF.

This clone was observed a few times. CDR3 coding DNA: TGTGCCAGCAGTGAGCCCGGGGGGCTGGTCTACGAGCAGTACTTC. Protein product: CASSEPGGLVYEQYF. The genes are TRBV25-1 and TRBJ2-7; tentatively, D is TRBD2 (7 bases). V lost 3 bases and J lost 3, with 15 bases in between. The CDR3 totals 15 residues. From germline, CDR1 is MGHDK and CDR2 SYGVNS.

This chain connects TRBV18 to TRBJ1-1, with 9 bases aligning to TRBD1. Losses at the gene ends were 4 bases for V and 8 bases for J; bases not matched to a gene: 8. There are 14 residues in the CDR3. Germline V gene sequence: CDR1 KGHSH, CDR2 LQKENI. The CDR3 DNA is TGTGCCAGCTCACTTACTCCGGGACAGGGAGAAGCTTTCTTT. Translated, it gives CASSLTPGQGEAFF.

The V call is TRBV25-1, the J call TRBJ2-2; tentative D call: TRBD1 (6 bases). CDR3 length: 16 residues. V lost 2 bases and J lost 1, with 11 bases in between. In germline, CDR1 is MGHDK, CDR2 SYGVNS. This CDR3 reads CASSEEGRGNTGELFF. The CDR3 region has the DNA TGTGCCAGCAGTGAAGAAGGCAGGGGGAACACCGGGGAGCTGTTTTTT.

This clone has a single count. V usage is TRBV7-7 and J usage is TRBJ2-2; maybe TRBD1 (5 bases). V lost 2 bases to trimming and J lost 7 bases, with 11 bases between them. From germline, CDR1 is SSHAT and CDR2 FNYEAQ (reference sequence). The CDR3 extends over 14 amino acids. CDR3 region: CASSLQGSGGELFF. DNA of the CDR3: TGTGCCAGCAGCTTACAGGGATCTGGCGGGGAGCTGTTTTTT.

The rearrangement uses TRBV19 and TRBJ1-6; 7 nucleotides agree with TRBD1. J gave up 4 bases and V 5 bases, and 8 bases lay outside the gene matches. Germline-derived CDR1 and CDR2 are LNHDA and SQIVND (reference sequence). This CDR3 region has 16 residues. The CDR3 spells CASSPTGVLYNSPLHF. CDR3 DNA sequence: TGTGCCAGTAGTCCTACAGGGGTCCTTTATAATTCACCCCTCCACTTT. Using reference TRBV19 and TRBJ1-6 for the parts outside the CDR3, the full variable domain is DGGITQSPKYLFRKEGQNVTLSCEQNLNHDAMYWYRQDPGQGLRLIYYSQIVNDFQKGDIAEGYSVSREKKESFPLTVTSAQKNPTAFYLCASSPTGVLYNSPLHFGNGTRLTVT.

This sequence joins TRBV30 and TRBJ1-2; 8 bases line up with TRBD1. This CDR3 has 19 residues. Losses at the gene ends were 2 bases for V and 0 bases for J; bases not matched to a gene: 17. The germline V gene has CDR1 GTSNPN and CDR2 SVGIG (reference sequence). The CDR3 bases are TGTGCCTGGAGTAAAACTCCGGGACAGGAAAGACCGTCTAACTATGGCTACACCTTC. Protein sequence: CAWSKTPGQERPSNYGYTF. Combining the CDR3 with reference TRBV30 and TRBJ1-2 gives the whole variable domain SQTIHQWPATLVQPVGSPLSLECTVEGTSNPNLYWYRQAAGRGLQLLFYSVGIGQISSEVPQNLSASRPQDRQFILSSKKLLLSDSGFYLCAWSKTPGQERPSNYGYTFGSGTRLTVV.

The CDR3 DNA reads TGTGCCATCAGTGTACAGGAGGGAAATCAGCCCCAGCATTTT. Protein product: CAISVQEGNQPQHF. The V call is TRBV10-3, the J call TRBJ1-5, with D maybe TRBD1 (5 bases). The CDR3 runs 14 residues. Germline CDR1 reads ENHRY; CDR2 reads SYGVKD. V dropped 4 bases and J dropped 4 bases, with 11 bases sitting between them.

The CDR3 protein is CASSPGLADNEQFF. CDR3 bases: TGTGCCAGCAGCCCCGGACTAGCGGACAATGAGCAGTTCTTC. The rearrangement links TRBV13 to TRBJ2-1; 10 bases match TRBD2. V was pared by 5 bases and J by 5 bases, with 3 bases of the junction left unmatched. Germline V gene sequence: CDR1 PRHDT, CDR2 FYEKMQ (reference sequence). The CDR3 runs 14 residues.

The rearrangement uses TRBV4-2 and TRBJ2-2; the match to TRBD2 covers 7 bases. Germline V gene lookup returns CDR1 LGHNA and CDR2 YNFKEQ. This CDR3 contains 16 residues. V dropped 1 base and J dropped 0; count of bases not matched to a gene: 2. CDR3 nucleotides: TGTGCCAGCAGCCAAGCGGGGGGTTCGAACACCGGGGAGCTGTTTTTT. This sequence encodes CASSQAGGSNTGELFF.

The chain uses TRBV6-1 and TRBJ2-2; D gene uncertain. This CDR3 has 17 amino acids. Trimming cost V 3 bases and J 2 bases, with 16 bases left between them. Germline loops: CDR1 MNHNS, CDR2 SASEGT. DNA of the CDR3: TGTGCCAGCAGTGAGGTACAGCGAGACCCAAACACCGGGGAGCTGTTTTTT. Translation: CASSEVQRDPNTGELFF.

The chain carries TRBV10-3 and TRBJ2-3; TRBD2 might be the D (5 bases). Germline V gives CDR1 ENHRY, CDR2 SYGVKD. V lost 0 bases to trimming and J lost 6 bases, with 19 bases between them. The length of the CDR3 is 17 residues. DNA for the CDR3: TGTGCCATCAGTGAGTCGAGTGACAACGCGGAGGTCGATACGCAGTATTTT. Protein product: CAISESSDNAEVDTQYF.

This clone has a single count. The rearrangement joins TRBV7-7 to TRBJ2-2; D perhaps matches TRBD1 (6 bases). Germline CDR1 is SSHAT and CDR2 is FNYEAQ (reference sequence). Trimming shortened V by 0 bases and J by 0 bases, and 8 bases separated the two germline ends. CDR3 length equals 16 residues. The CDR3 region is CASSLATGSNTGELFF. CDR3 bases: TGTGCCAGCAGCTTAGCGACAGGATCGAACACCGGGGAGCTGTTTTTT.

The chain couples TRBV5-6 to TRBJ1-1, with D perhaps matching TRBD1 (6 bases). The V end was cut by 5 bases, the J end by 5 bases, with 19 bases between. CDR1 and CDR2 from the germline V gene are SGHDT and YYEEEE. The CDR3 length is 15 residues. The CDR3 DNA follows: TGTGCCAGCAGTTACCGGTTACAGGGTAAGACTGAAGCTTTCTTT. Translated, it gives CASSYRLQGKTEAFF.

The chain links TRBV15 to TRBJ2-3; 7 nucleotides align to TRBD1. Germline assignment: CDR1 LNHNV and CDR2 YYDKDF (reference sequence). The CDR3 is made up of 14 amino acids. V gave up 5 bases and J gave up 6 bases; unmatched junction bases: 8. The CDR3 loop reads CATSAYRGMDTQYF. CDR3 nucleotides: TGTGCCACCAGCGCGTACAGGGGTATGGATACGCAGTATTTT.

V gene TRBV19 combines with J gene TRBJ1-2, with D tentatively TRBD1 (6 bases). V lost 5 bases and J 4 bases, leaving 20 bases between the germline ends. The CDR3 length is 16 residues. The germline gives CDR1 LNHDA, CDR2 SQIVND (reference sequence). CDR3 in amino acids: CASSPPGALQGYGYTF. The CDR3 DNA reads TGTGCCAGTAGTCCACCAGGGGCCTTACAGGGCTATGGCTACACCTTC.

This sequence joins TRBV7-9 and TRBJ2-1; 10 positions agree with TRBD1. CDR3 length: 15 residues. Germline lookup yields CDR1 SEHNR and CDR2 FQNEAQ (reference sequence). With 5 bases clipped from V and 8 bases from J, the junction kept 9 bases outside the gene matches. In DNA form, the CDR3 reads TGTGCCAGCAGCCCCGGGACAGGGGCAGTCGATGAGCAGTTCTTC. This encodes CASSPGTGAVDEQFF. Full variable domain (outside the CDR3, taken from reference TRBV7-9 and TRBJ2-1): DTGVSQNPRHKITKRGQNVTFRCDPISEHNRLYWYRQTLGQGPEFLTYFQNEAQLEKSRLLSDRFSAERPKGSFSTLEIQRTEQGDSAMYLCASSPGTGAVDEQFFGPGTRLTVL.

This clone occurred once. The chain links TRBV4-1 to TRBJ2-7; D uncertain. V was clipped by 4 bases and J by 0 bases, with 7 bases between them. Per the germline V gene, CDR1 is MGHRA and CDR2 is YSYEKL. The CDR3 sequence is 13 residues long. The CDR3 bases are TGCGCCAGCAGCCTCCAGAGCTCCTACGAGCAGTACTTC. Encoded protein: CASSLQSSYEQYF.

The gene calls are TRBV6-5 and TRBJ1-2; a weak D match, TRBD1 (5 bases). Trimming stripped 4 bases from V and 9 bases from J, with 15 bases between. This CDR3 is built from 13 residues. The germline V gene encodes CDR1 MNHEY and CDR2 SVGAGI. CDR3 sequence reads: CASSSGPRSRYTF. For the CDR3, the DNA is TGTGCCAGCAGTTCGGGACCCCGTAGTCGCTACACCTTC.

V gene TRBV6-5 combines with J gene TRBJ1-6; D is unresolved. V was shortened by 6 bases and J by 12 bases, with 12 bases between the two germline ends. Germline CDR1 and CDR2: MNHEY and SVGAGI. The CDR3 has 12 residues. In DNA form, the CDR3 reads TGTGCCAGCAGAGACCCCCCCCGACCCCTCCACTTT. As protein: CASRDPPRPLHF.

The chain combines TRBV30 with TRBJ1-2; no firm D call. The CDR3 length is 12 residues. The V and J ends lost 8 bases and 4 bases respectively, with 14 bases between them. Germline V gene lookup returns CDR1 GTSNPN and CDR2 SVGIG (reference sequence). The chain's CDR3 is CAGEGIFYGYTF. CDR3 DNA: TGTGCCGGTGAGGGCATCTTCTATGGCTACACCTTC. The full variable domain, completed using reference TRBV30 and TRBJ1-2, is SQTIHQWPATLVQPVGSPLSLECTVEGTSNPNLYWYRQAAGRGLQLLFYSVGIGQISSEVPQNLSASRPQDRQFILSSKKLLLSDSGFYLCAGEGIFYGYTFGSGTRLTVV.

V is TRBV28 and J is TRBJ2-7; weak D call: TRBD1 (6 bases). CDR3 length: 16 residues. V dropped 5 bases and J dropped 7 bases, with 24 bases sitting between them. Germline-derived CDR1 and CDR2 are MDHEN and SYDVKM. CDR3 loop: CASSPYSPTGSGEQYF. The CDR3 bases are TGTGCCAGCAGTCCATACTCCCCGACAGGTTCAGGGGAGCAGTACTTC.

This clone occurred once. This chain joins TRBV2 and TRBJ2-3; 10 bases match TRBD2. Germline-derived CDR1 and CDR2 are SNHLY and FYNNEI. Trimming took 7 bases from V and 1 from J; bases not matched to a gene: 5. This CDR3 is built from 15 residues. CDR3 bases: TGTGCCAGCATGCCTAGCGGGGGACGCACAGATACGCAGTATTTT. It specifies CASMPSGGRTDTQYF.

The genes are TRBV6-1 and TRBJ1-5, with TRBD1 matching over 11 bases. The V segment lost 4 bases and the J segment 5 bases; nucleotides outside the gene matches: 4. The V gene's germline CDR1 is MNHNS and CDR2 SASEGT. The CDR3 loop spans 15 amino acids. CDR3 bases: TGTGCCAGCAGTGGCTGGGACAGGGGGGATCAGCCCCAGCATTTT. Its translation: CASSGWDRGDQPQHF.

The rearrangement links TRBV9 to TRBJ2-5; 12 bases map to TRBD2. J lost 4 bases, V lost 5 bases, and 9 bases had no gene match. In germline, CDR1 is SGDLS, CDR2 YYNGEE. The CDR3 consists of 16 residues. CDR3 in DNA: TGTGCCAGCAGTGAGGGGCTAGCGGGGGGGCGAGAGACCCAGTACTTC. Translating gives CASSEGLAGGRETQYF. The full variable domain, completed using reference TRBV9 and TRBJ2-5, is DSGVTQTPKHLITATGQRVTLRCSPRSGDLSVYWYQQSLDQGLQFLIQYYNGEERAKGNILERFSAQQFPDLHSELNLSSLELGDSALYFCASSEGLAGGRETQYFGPGTRLLVL.

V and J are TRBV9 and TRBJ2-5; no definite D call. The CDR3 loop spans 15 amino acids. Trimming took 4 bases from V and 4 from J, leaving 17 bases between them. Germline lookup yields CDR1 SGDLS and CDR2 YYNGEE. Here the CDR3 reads CASSPVEGPRETQYF. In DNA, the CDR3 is TGTGCCAGCAGCCCAGTGGAAGGCCCCCGAGAGACCCAGTACTTC.